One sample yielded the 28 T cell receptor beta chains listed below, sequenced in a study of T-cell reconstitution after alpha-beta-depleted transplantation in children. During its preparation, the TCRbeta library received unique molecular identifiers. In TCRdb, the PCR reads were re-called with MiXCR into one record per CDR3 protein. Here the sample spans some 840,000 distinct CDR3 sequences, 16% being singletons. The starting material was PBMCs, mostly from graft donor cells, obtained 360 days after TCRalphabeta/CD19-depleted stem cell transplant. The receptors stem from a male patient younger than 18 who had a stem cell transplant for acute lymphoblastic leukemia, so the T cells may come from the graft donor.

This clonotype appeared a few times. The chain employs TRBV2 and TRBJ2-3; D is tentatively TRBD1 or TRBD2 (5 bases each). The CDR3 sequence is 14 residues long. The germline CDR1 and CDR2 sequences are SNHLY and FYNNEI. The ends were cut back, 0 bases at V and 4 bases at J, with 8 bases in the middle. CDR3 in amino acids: CASSEALGADTQYF. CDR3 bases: TGTGCCAGCAGTGAAGCGCTGGGGGCAGATACGCAGTATTTT.

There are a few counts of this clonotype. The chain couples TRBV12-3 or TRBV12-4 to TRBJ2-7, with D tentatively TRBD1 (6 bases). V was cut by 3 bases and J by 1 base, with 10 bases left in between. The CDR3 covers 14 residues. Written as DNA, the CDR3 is TGTGCCAGCAGTTTGTGGCAGGGGTCCTACGAGCAGTACTTC. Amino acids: CASSLWQGSYEQYF.

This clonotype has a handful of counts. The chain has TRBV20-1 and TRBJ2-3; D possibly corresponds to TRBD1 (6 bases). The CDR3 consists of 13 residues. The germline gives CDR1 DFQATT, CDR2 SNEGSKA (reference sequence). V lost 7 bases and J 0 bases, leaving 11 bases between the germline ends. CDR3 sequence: CSDRVWSTDTQYF. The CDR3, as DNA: TGCAGTGACAGGGTATGGAGCACAGATACGCAGTATTTT.

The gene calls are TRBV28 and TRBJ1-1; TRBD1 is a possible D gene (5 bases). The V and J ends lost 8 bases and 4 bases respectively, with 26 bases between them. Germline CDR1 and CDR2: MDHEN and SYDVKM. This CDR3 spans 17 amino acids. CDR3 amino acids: CASGIGALGKRVTEAFF. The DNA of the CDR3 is TGTGCCAGCGGAATTGGGGCTTTAGGGAAGAGAGTCACTGAAGCTTTCTTT.

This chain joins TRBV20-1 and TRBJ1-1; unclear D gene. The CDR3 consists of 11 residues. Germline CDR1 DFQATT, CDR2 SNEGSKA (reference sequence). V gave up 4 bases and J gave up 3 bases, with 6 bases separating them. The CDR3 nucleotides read TGCAGTGCTACGACCCACACTGAAGCTTTCTTT. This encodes CSATTHTEAFF.

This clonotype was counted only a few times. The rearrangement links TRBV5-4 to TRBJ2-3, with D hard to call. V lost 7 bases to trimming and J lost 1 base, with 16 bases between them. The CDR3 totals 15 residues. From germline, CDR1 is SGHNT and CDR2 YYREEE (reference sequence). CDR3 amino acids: CASLFWGGGTDTQYF. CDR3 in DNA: TGTGCCAGCCTGTTCTGGGGTGGAGGCACAGATACGCAGTATTTT.

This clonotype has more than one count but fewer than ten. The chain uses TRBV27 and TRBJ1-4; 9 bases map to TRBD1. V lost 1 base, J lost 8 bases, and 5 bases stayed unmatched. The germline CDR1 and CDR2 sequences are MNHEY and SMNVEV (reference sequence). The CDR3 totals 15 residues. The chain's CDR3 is CASSLFGTGLEKLFF. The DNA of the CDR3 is TGTGCCAGCAGTTTATTCGGGACAGGGCTAGAAAAACTGTTTTTT.

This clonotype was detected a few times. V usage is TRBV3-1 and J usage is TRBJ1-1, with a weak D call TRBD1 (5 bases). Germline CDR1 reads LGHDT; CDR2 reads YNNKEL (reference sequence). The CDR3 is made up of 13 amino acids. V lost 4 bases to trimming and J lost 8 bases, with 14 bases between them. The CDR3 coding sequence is TGTGCCAGCAGCCCGATCCGGGGCCCCGAAGCTTTCTTT. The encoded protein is CASSPIRGPEAFF.

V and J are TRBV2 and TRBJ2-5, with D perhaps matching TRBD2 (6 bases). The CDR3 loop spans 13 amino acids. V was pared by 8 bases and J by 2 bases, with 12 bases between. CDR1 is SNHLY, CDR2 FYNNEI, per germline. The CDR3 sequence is CASRGTLQETQYF. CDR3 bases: TGTGCCAGCCGCGGGACTTTGCAAGAGACCCAGTACTTC.

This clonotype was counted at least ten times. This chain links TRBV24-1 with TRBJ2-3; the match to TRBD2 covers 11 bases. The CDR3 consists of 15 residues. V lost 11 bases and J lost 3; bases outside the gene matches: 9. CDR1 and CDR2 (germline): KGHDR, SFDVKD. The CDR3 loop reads CAIPSTSGKTDTQYF. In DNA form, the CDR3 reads TGTGCCATCCCTTCGACTAGCGGGAAGACAGATACGCAGTATTTT.

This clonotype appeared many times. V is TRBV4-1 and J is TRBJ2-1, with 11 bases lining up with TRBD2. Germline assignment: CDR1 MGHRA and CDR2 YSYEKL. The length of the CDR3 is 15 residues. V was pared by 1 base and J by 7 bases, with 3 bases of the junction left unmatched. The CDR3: CASSQGLAGGNEQFF. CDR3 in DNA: TGCGCCAGCAGCCAAGGGTTAGCGGGAGGGAATGAGCAGTTCTTC.

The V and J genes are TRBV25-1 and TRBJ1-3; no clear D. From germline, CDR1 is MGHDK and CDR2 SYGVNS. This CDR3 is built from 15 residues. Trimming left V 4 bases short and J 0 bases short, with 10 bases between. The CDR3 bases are TGTGCCAGCAGTGGCGACCGCATCTCTGGAAACACCATATATTTT. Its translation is CASSGDRISGNTIYF.

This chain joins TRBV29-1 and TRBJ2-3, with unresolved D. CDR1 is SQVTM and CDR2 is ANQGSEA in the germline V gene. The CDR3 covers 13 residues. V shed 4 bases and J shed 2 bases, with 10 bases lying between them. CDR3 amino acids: CSVGPRFTDTQYF. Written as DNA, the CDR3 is TGCAGCGTTGGCCCCCGGTTCACAGATACGCAGTATTTT.

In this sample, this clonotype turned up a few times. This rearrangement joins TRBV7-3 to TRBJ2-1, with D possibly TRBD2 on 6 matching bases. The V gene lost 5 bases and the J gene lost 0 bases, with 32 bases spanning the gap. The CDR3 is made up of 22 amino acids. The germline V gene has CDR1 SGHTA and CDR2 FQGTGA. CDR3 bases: TGTGCCAGCAGCACCCTTAGCCGACGACTAGTCCCGATTAAAAGCTCCTACAATGAGCAGTTCTTC. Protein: CASSTLSRRLVPIKSSYNEQFF.

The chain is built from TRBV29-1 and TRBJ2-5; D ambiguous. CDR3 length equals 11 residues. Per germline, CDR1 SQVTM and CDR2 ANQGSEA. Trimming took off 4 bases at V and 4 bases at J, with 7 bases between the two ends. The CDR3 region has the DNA TGCAGCGTTGTCATTGGAGAGACCCAGTACTTC. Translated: CSVVIGETQYF.

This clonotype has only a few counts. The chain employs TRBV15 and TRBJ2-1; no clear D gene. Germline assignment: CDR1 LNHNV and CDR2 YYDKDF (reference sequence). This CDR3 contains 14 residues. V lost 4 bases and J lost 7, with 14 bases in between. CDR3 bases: TGTGCCACCAGCATCTCCTCTTGGGGTAATGAGCAGTTCTTC. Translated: CATSISSWGNEQFF.

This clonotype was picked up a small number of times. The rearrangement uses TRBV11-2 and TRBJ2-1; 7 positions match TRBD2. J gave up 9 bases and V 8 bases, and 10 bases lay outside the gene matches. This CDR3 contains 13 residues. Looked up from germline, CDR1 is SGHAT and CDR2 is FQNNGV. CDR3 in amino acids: CASHLGTKIEQFF. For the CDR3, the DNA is TGTGCCAGCCACCTTGGGACTAAGATTGAGCAGTTCTTC. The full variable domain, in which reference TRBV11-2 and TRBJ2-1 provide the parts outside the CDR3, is EAGVAQSPRYKIIEKRQSVAFWCNPISGHATLYWYQQILGQGPKLLIQFQNNGVVDDSQLPKDRFSAERLKGVDSTLKIQPAKLEDSAVYLCASHLGTKIEQFFGPGTRLTVL.

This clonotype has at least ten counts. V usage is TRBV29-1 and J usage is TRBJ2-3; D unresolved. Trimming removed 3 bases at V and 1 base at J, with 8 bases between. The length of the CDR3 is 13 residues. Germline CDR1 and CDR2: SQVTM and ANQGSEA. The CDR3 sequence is CSVDHGGTDTQYF. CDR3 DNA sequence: TGCAGCGTTGATCACGGCGGCACAGATACGCAGTATTTT.

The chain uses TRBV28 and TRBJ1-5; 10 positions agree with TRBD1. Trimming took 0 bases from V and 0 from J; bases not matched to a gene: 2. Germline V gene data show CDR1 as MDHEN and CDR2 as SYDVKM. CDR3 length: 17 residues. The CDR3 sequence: CASSLWGQGFSNQPQHF. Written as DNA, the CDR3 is TGTGCCAGCAGTTTATGGGGACAGGGGTTTAGCAATCAGCCCCAGCATTTT.

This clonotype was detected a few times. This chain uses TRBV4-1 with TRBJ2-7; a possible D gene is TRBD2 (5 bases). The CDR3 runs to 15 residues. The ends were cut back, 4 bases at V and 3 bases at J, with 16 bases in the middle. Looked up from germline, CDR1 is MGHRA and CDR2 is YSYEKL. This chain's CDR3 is CASSPHFRGLYEQYF. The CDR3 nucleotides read TGCGCCAGCAGCCCCCACTTTCGGGGTCTCTACGAGCAGTACTTC.

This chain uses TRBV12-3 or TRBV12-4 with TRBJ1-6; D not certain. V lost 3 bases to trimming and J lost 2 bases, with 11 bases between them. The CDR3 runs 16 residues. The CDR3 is CASSFVAGPYNSPLHF. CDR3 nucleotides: TGTGCCAGCAGTTTTGTGGCAGGCCCCTATAATTCACCCCTCCACTTT.

Here the CDR3 DNA reads TGTGCCAGCAGCCAAACACCTCCGGGCCCTGAAGCTTTCTTT. Its protein is CASSQTPPGPEAFF. The chain links TRBV14 to TRBJ1-1; D gene ambiguous. CDR3 size: 14 residues. Trimming stripped 2 bases from V and 6 bases from J, with 13 bases between. Germline lookup yields CDR1 SGHDN and CDR2 FVKESK.

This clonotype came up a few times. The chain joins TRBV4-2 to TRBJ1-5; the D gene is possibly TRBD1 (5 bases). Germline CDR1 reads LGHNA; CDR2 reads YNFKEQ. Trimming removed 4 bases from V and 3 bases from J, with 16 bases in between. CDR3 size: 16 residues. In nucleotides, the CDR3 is TGTGCCAGCAGCCTAACGTCGTGGGACGACAATCAGCCCCAGCATTTT. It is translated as CASSLTSWDDNQPQHF.

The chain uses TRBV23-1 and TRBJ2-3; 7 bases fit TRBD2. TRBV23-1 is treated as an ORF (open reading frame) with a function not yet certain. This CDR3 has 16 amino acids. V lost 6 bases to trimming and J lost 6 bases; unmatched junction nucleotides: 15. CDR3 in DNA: TGCGCCAGCAGCCTCCGGACTAGAAGGGTCCCGGATACGCAGTATTTT. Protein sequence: CASSLRTRRVPDTQYF.

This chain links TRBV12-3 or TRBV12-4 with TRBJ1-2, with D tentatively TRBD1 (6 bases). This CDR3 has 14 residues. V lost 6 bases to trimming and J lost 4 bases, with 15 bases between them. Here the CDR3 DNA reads TGTGCCAGCAGCAAAAATACAGGGCCCTATGGCTACACCTTC. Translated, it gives CASSKNTGPYGYTF.

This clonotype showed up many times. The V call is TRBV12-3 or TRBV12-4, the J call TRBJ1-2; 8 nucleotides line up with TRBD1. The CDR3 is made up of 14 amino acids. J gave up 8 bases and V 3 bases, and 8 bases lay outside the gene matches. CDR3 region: CASSFGRGLRGYTF. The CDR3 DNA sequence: TGTGCCAGCAGTTTTGGCAGGGGGCTGAGAGGCTACACCTTC.

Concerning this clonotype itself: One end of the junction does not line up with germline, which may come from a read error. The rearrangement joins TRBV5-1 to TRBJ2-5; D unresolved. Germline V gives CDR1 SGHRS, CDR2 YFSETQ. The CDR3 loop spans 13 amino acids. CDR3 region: CASRLGLVETQYF. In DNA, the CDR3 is TGCGCCAGCAGATTGGGGTTAGTGGAGACCCAGTACTTC.

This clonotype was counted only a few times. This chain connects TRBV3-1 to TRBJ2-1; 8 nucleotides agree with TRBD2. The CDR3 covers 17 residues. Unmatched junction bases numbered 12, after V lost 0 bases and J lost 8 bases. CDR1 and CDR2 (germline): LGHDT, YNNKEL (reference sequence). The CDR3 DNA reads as TGTGCCAGCAGCCAAGAAGGACTGGCGGGAGGTCAGGATGAGCAGTTCTTC. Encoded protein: CASSQEGLAGGQDEQFF.